This note documents a single T cell receptor beta chain sequence. Ten or more counts support this clone. No antigen is known for it. Per-base quality was not reported, and no clone a single base away is much larger than it. This CDR3 is also generated by other DNA sequences in the sample. Donors were healthy HIV-negative adults with no recently reported acute infections or vaccinations. All donors were Caucasian adults living in Nashville, Tennessee, USA. CD4+ T cells were enriched through magnetic negative selection, after which naive cells were positively selected on CD45RA and the remaining negative fraction served as the memory subset. Blood was collected by leukapheresis, and PBMCs were isolated by Ficoll-Histopaque density gradient centrifugation and then cryopreserved in liquid nitrogen vapor phase. Analytical flow cytometry was used to check the purity and quantity of every magnetically sorted T cell population. From each sorted fraction, genomic DNA was isolated and quantified by UV absorbance on a Nanodrop 2000c.

The sample comes from a study of shared clonotypes between healthy human individuals (dated by TCRdb to about 2020). Background on the whole study: The cohort comprised a couple of women and a few men aged 18 to 49 years. For each donor, three plates each were used for CD4 naive and CD4 memory, two plates were used for CD8 naive, and one plate was used for CD8 memory. To estimate repertoire size and how much clonotypes are shared between individuals, the study performed deep sequencing of blood TCR repertoires from a handful of healthy adults. Each donor's leukapheresis produced roughly between roughly 0.85 and 9.5 billion PBMCs. Libraries were prepared and TCR repertoires were sequenced by different laboratories using diverse techniques, in order to increase sequencing depth and limit assay-specific biases.

Broader findings and caveats from the paper: Even with the large sequencing depth, rarefaction of the sorted-subset datasets indicated that sequencing was incomplete. Sampling was restricted to blood, and TCR repertoires in tissue are likely to differ from TCR repertoires in blood. Because the study included only a small number of donors, the genetic and exposure-history diversity represented was limited. Based on pairwise subsampling, the degree of clonotype sharing among donors was expected to be affected by sequencing depth. Higher generation probabilities were observed for clonotypes shared by all four sorted-subset donors than for non-shared clonotypes. Sharing across several donors was observed for approximately 4.6% of naive CD4, over 3% of naive CD8, 2.3% of memory CD4, and about 0.4% of memory CD8 clonotypes. Naive subsets generally had larger estimated clonotype richness than memory subsets did.

In the germline V gene, CDR1 corresponds to SGHAT and CDR2 to FQNNGV. The CDR3, cysteine through phenylalanine, is 14 amino acids long. Kept here is only the CDR3 DNA, which spans 42 bases and is read in frame from base 1. V and J are truncated by 1 base and 6 bases respectively, leaving an intervening sequence of 13 bases. TCR CDR3 regions were amplified from genomic DNA by multiplex PCR using the deep immunoSEQ assay. Extracted genomic DNA from each cell subset was distributed evenly across all wells of several immunoSEQ 96-well plates, and each plate was treated as a replicate. Each replicate PCR for sorted subsets received roughly 0.2 ug genomic DNA, equal to tens of thousands of T cell genomes. Purified libraries were measured with a Qubit 3.0 fluorometer, size-checked on a Bioanalyzer 2100, and measured again with the KAPA Library Quantification kit. Every immunoSEQ 96-well plate was sequenced on a separate single-read 150-cycle Illumina NextSeq 550 flow cell. The paper's processing steps were these. Because only junctional sequences without quality scores were contained in the immunoSEQ output, filtering matching that applied to full-length reads could not be performed. To assign V/J genes and CDR3, sequences were annotated using PyIR, a Python wrapper for IgBLAST v1.9, with IMGT germline references. Reads were removed for weak V/J assignments (E-value above 1e-6), missing CDR3, stop codons, out-of-frame junctions, or ambiguous translated residues. V3J clonotypes were defined as sequences sharing an identical inferred V gene, J gene, and CDR3 amino acid sequence. The percentage overlap between two repertoires was calculated by dividing the number of shared unique clonotypes by the size of the smaller repertoire. Repertoire richness was assessed with RTK rarefaction, the Chao1 estimator, and Recon v2.1 estimates of unobserved clonotypes. For all TCRbeta clonotypes obtained by the gDNA method from a few donors, generation probabilities were computed with OLGA. Imported from immuneACCESS, the table was reduced by TCRdb to in-frame sequences with V and J called. These copies leave out some clones; in studies compared against another copy, an unresolved V gene accounts for under half, and the cause of the remainder is not known. V and J calls and clone size are as listed in that table; D and trimming were resolved from the DNA. This sample gives about 770,000 clones in total; around 77% of them show up just once. The biggest ten clones account for less than 2% of the sample.

Specimen: memory CD4+ T cells sorted from blood. Explained via the paper, the cell subset or site label denotes: CD45RA-negative fraction. This receptor was identified in a woman under 40 in good health. The chain uses TRBV11-2 and TRBJ2-7; TRBD1 is a possible D gene, resting on 7 matching bases. The CDR3 in this case is CASSLGQGEAEQYF. The nucleotide sequence reads TGTGCCAGCAGCTTAGGTCAGGGGGAGGCCGAGCAGTACTTC.